These 10 T cell receptor beta chains were sequenced from one sample in a study of T-cell reconstitution after alpha-beta-depleted transplantation in children. Unique molecular identifiers were incorporated when the TCRbeta library was constructed. TCRdb re-called the PCR reads with MiXCR, one entry per CDR3 protein. The sample has some 520,000 distinct CDR3 sequences; about 33% are singletons. Specimen: PBMCs from the stem cell graft donor, collected from the stem cell graft. These receptors were obtained from a human donor who donated a stem cell graft to a child with aplastic anemia.

This clonotype turned up a few times. V is TRBV20-1 and J is TRBJ1-2, with a possible D match to TRBD1 (6 bases). This CDR3 has 15 residues. The V and J ends lost 6 bases and 4 bases respectively, with 21 bases between them. The germline gives CDR1 DFQATT, CDR2 SNEGSKA (reference sequence). Here the CDR3 reads CSAGPGLKDSYGYTF. The CDR3 nucleotides are TGCAGTGCGGGCCCCGGGTTGAAGGACAGCTATGGCTACACCTTC.

CDR3 sequence (DNA): TGTGCCAGCATTCGAGCTGGAGGGAACTACAATGAGCAGTTCTTC. Translating gives CASIRAGGNYNEQFF. The V call is TRBV27, the J call TRBJ2-1; the D gene is possibly TRBD2 (6 bases). The CDR3 has 15 amino acids. Per the germline V gene, CDR1 is MNHEY and CDR2 is SMNVEV (reference sequence). Trimming pared 7 bases from V and 3 bases from J, leaving 16 bases between.

This chain connects TRBV7-2 to TRBJ2-3; 7 bases agree with TRBD1. Trimming at V came to 1 base and at J to 1 base, leaving 2 bases not matched to a gene. Germline values: CDR1 SGHTA, CDR2 FQGNSA. This CDR3 spans 15 amino acids. The CDR3 bases are TGTGCCAGCAGCTTAGGGGGACAGCGCACAGATACGCAGTATTTT. Its translation is CASSLGGQRTDTQYF.

The chain links TRBV4-3 to TRBJ2-5; 13 positions agree with TRBD2. Germline CDR1 LGHNA, CDR2 YSLEER. Germline trimming cut 0 bases from V and 5 bases from J; bases unmatched to any gene: 9. CDR3 length equals 18 residues. The CDR3 reads CASSQDSWTSGGRETQYF. CDR3 nucleotide sequence: TGCGCCAGCAGCCAAGATAGTTGGACTAGCGGGGGTCGGGAGACCCAGTACTTC.

The chain is built from TRBV6-1 and TRBJ1-3; a weak D match, TRBD1 (5 bases). The length of the CDR3 is 15 residues. The germline V gene has CDR1 MNHNS and CDR2 SASEGT. The germline V and J ends were trimmed by 6 bases and 4 bases, with 16 bases remaining between them. CDR3 nucleotide sequence: TGTGCCAGCAGGCCCACCGGGGCGGGCGGAAACACCATATATTTT. Amino acid sequence: CASRPTGAGGNTIYF.

The J gene is TRBJ1-6, the V gene TRBV15; 8 bases line up with TRBD1. CDR1 is LNHNV, CDR2 YYDKDF, per germline (reference sequence). V trimming: 0 bases; J trimming: 10 bases; junction bases outside the gene matches: 5. This CDR3 comprises 15 residues. CDR3 DNA: TGTGCCACCAGCAGAGACGGACAGGGTGGATCACCCCTCCACTTT. This encodes CATSRDGQGGSPLHF.

This clonotype has just a few counts. CDR3 protein: CASSPLGGEQFF. The DNA for the CDR3 is TGTGCCAGCTCACCTCTGGGCGGTGAGCAGTTCTTC. The chain couples TRBV18 to TRBJ2-1; D is undetermined. Trimming stripped 3 bases from V and 9 bases from J, with 9 bases between. Looked up from germline, CDR1 is KGHSH and CDR2 is LQKENI. The CDR3 has 12 residues.

This clonotype was detected only a few times. This chain links TRBV6-5 with TRBJ2-1; 9 bases match TRBD2. After removal of 4 bases from V and 4 bases from J, the junction contained 8 bases not matched to a gene. This CDR3 is 16 amino acids long. The germline V gene has CDR1 MNHEY and CDR2 SVGAGI. The CDR3: CASSSPRLADYNEQFF. CDR3 in DNA: TGTGCCAGCAGTTCACCAAGACTAGCGGATTACAATGAGCAGTTCTTC.

This chain uses TRBV5-6 with TRBJ2-1, with 7 bases identical to TRBD1. The CDR3 extends over 17 amino acids. The V gene's germline CDR1 is SGHDT and CDR2 YYEEEE. V lost 5 bases and J lost 3; bases outside the gene matches: 14. The CDR3 region is CASSHEEAGGFYNEQFF. For the CDR3, the DNA is TGTGCCAGCAGTCATGAAGAGGCAGGGGGATTCTACAATGAGCAGTTCTTC.

The chain uses TRBV3-1 and TRBJ2-1; D assignment may be TRBD1 or TRBD2 (5 bases each). The germline gives CDR1 LGHDT, CDR2 YNNKEL (reference sequence). This CDR3 is built from 17 residues. V was shortened by 0 bases and J by 6 bases, with 18 bases between the two germline ends. Here the CDR3 DNA reads TGTGCCAGCAGCCAAGAACGGGGCTCCTCTCATCTCAATGAGCAGTTCTTC. Its translation is CASSQERGSSHLNEQFF.